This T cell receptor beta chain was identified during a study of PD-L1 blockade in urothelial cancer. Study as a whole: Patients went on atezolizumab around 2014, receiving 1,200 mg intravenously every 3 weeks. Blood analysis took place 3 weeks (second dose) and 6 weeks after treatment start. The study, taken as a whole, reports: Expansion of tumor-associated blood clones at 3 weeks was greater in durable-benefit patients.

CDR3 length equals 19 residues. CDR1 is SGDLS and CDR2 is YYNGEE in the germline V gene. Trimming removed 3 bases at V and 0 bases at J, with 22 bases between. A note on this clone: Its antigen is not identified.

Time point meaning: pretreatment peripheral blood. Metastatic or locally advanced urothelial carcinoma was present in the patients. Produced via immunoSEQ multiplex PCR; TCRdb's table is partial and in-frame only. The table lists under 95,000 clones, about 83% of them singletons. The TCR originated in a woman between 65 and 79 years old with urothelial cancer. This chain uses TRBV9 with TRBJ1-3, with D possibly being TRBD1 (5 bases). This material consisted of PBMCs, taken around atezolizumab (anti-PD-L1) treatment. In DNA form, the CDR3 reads TGTGCCAGCAGCGGGGGGGACTTTGGACTACGCAGCTCTGGAAACACCATATATTTT. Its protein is CASSGGDFGLRSSGNTIYF.